Each of the 13 T cell receptor beta chains below was sequenced from the same sample in a study of T-cell memory formation after mild COVID-19. TCRdb reprocessed the 5' RACE reads with MiXCR, giving one entry per CDR3 protein. The table shows around 200,000 distinct CDR3 sequences, with 20% to 25% occurring only once. The sequenced sample consisted of PBMCs or a T cell subset sorted from them (not recorded which). All receptors derive from an adult woman who had mild COVID-19 (a few samples of this study predate the infection). Cell type and time point are not known.

This clonotype was detected only a few times. This chain uses TRBV9 with TRBJ2-1; D is undetermined. V was trimmed by 2 bases and J by 5 bases, leaving 11 bases between them. The CDR3 loop spans 14 amino acids. CDR1 is SGDLS and CDR2 is YYNGEE in the germline V gene. Here the CDR3 DNA reads TGTGCCAGCAGCGTGGCCAGCGCTCACAATGAGCAGTTCTTC. This codes for CASSVASAHNEQFF.

DNA for the CDR3: TGTGCCATCAGTGAGTCACAAGGTGGTGGCTACACCTTC. Its protein is CAISESQGGGYTF. The gene calls are TRBV10-3 and TRBJ1-2; D is unclear. Deletions cut 0 bases from V and 7 bases from J, with 9 bases between. Germline CDR1 reads ENHRY; CDR2 reads SYGVKD. This CDR3 is built from 13 residues.

This clonotype was seen more than once but under ten times. V is TRBV12-3 or TRBV12-4 and J is TRBJ2-7, with 11 bases aligning to TRBD2. The CDR3 is made up of 19 amino acids. V gave up 5 bases and J gave up 0 bases; unmatched junction bases: 15. The CDR3 region has the DNA TGTGCCAGCAGTCCGCCCGGGACTAGCGGAGATCCCAGCTCCTACGAGCAGTACTTC. This gives the protein CASSPPGTSGDPSSYEQYF.

This clonotype appeared a few times. The rearrangement joins TRBV20-1 to TRBJ1-5, with TRBD1 identical over 7 bases. The germline V gene has CDR1 DFQATT and CDR2 SNEGSKA (reference sequence). With 6 bases clipped from V and 4 bases from J, the junction kept 9 bases outside the gene matches. There are 14 residues in the CDR3. The CDR3: CSAQGQSPNQPQHF. The DNA for the CDR3 is TGCAGTGCGCAGGGACAGAGTCCAAATCAGCCCCAGCATTTT.

This chain joins TRBV11-2 and TRBJ2-7; TRBD2 matches 12 bases. The V gene end was trimmed by 8 bases and the J gene end by 4 bases; junction bases not matched to a gene: 6. The CDR3 runs to 14 residues. The germline V gene has CDR1 SGHAT and CDR2 FQNNGV. CDR3 residues: CASCGLAGFYEQYF. The CDR3 bases are TGTGCCAGCTGCGGACTAGCGGGATTTTACGAGCAGTACTTC.

A single count supports this clonotype. The chain recombines TRBV4-1 with TRBJ1-2, with D uncertain. CDR3 length: 17 residues. CDR1 is MGHRA, CDR2 YSYEKL, per germline. V dropped 0 bases and J dropped 2 bases, with 16 bases sitting between them. CDR3 in DNA: TGCGCCAGCAGCCAAGATCCCGACCTCCTCGGGAACTATGGCTACACCTTC. It is translated as CASSQDPDLLGNYGYTF.

There are a few counts of this clonotype. V is TRBV28 and J is TRBJ2-2, with D possibly being TRBD1 (5 bases). The ends were cut back, 5 bases at V and 6 bases at J, with 16 bases in the middle. Per germline, CDR1 MDHEN and CDR2 SYDVKM. This CDR3 spans 15 amino acids. The CDR3 is CASSTWTLQAGELFF. The CDR3 DNA reads as TGTGCCAGCAGTACTTGGACCTTACAGGCCGGGGAGCTGTTTTTT.

This clonotype was detected a few times. Germline and junction disagree at one end, which may indicate a read error. This chain links TRBV7-7 with TRBJ2-3, with D unresolved. The CDR3 runs 16 residues. The germline CDR1 and CDR2 sequences are SSHAT and FNYEAQ (reference sequence). The CDR3: CASSQRAETSTDTQYF. The CDR3 coding sequence is TGTGCTAGCAGCCAAAGGGCGGAAACTAGCACAGATACGCAGTATTTT.

V usage is TRBV6-5 and J usage is TRBJ2-2, with D possibly TRBD2 on 6 matching bases. Germline CDR1 and CDR2: MNHEY and SVGAGI. V lost 6 bases to trimming and J lost 6 bases, with 20 bases between them. This CDR3 has 16 residues. In DNA form, the CDR3 reads TGTGCCAGCAGCCCAACACTAGCCCCCCCGCCCGGGGAGCTGTTTTTT. This translates into CASSPTLAPPPGELFF.

The chain is built from TRBV4-3 and TRBJ2-1; unclear D gene. This CDR3 comprises 17 residues. CDR1 is LGHNA and CDR2 is YSLEER in the germline V gene. Trimming shortened V by 3 bases and J by 2 bases, and 17 bases separated the two germline ends. The CDR3 sequence: CASSQVVGLETYNEQFF. The CDR3 DNA reads as TGCGCCAGCAGCCAGGTAGTAGGGCTAGAAACCTACAATGAGCAGTTCTTC.

The CDR3 sequence: CASSPYRSGIAGANVLTF. Here the CDR3 DNA reads TGTGCCAGCAGTCCCTACCGGTCAGGGATAGCTGGGGCCAACGTCCTGACTTTC. This chain joins TRBV28 and TRBJ2-6, with TRBD1 as a possible D gene (5 bases). Deletions cut 5 bases from V and 2 bases from J, with 19 bases between. This CDR3 is 18 amino acids long. Germline CDR1 reads MDHEN; CDR2 reads SYDVKM.

The rearrangement joins TRBV6-1 to TRBJ1-4, with 9 bases aligning to TRBD1. This CDR3 has 16 amino acids. Germline V gene sequence: CDR1 MNHNS, CDR2 SASEGT. V trimming: 7 bases; J trimming: 5 bases; junction bases outside the gene matches: 11. The DNA of the CDR3 is TGTGCCAGCACTCCGGGACAGGGTTACGGAAATGAAAAACTGTTTTTT. Its protein product is CASTPGQGYGNEKLFF.

This clonotype came up many times. The rearrangement links TRBV9 to TRBJ2-5, with D maybe TRBD1 (5 bases). CDR1 is SGDLS and CDR2 is YYNGEE in the germline V gene. This CDR3 has 14 amino acids. The V end lost 0 bases, the J end lost 1 base, and 7 bases lay between the germline ends. CDR3 region: CASSVEDSQETQYF. CDR3 bases: TGTGCCAGCAGCGTAGAAGACAGCCAAGAGACCCAGTACTTC.